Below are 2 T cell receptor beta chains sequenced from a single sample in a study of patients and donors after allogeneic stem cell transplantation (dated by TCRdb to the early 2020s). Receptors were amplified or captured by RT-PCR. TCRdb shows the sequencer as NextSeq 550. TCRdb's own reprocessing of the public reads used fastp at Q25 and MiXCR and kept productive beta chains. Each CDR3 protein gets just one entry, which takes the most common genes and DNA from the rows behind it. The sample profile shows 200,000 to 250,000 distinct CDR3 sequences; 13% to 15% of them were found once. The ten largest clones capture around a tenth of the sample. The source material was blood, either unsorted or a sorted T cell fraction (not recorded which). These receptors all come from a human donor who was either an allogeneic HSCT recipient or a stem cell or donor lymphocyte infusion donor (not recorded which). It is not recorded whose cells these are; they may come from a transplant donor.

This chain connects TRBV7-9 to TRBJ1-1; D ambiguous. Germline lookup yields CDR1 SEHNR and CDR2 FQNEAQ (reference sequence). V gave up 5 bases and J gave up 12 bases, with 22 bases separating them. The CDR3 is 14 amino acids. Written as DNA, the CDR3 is TGTGCCAGCAGCCCCCGGAGAGGAGGTTGGTTAACTTTCTTT. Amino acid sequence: CASSPRRGGWLTFF.

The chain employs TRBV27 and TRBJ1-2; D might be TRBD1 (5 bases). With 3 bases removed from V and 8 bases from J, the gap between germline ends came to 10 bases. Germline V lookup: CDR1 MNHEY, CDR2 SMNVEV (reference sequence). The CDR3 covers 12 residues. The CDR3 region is CASSFGGGGYTF. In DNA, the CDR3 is TGTGCCAGCAGTTTCGGGGGTGGAGGCTACACCTTC.